The entry that follows covers one T cell receptor (beta chain) sequence. What it recognizes is unknown. The CDR3 covers 16 residues. V dropped 5 bases and J dropped 0; count of bases not matched to a gene: 5. Germline V gene data show CDR1 as SGHTA and CDR2 as FQGNSA. This table comes from immunoSEQ multiplex PCR, and its TCRdb copy is limited to in-frame clones, with some not included. The sample has over 100,000 clones, over 75% seen once; the top ten hold about 6%. These data belong to a study of cytomegalovirus exposure and HLA in healthy donors. Study-wide results and limits: Among TCR beta chains, those listed as cytomegalovirus-associated numbered some 170.

The TCR was taken from a woman aged 18-29 years in good health and CMV-seropositive. Sequencing input: PBMCs. This chain links TRBV7-2 with TRBJ2-2; 8 bases align to TRBD2. The CDR3 sequence: CASSQGLAANTGELFF. CDR3 nucleotide sequence: TGTGCCAGCAGCCAAGGACTAGCAGCGAACACCGGGGAGCTGTTTTTT.